This T cell receptor beta chain emerged from a study of neurological immune-mediated disorders. Study conclusions and caveats: Multiple sclerosis was found to have the least TCR clonal expansion, below healthy controls, and HTLV-1-associated myelopathy the most. The multiple sclerosis repertoire cluster had no association with any clinical or MRI feature.

The cDNA was synthesized by means of template-switch 5'RACE, which was carried out with 10-nucleotide random UMIs. Every sequencing run gave over 160 million TCR-beta sequences, taken from 15-18 subjects. TCRdb reprocessed the 5' RACE reads with MiXCR, giving one entry per CDR3 protein. In the table there are some 76,000 distinct CDR3 sequences, 2.5% to 4% of which are singletons. This CDR3 is 14 amino acids long. Trimming shortened V by 0 bases and J by 2 bases, and 8 bases separated the two germline ends. Germline lookup yields CDR1 SGHRS and CDR2 YFSETQ. This clonotype was detected ten times or more. Its antigen is currently unknown.

This receptor was identified in a woman between 45 and 65 years old with multiple sclerosis. The rearrangement uses TRBV5-1 and TRBJ2-5; unclear D gene. Source material: PBMCs. The CDR3 nucleotides read TGCGCCAGCAGCTTGGCCGCATGGCAAGAGACCCAGTACTTC. It is translated as CASSLAAWQETQYF.